A few counts support the clone carrying this T cell receptor (beta chain). The antigen remains unidentified. Treatment denoted: approximately 10-day PBMC culture with coronavirus spike peptide pools or control peptides (ViraFEST assay). An Oncomine TCR Beta short-read assay was used to sequence the DNA from cultured CD4+ T cells. TCRdb called the PCR reads again in MiXCR, with one record for every CDR3 protein. The data contain roughly 3,700 distinct CDR3 sequences, 16% of them seen just once; the ten biggest clones take up approximately 15%. This specimen belongs to a study of vaccination and CD4 T cells after COVID-19. The CDR3 spans 15 residues. V was shortened by 0 bases and J by 4 bases, with 10 bases between the two germline ends. Germline V gene data show CDR1 as SGHVS and CDR2 as FNYEAQ.

This rearrangement joins TRBV7-6 to TRBJ2-1; either TRBD1 or TRBD2 may fit D (6 bases each). What was sequenced was CD4+ T cells from blood, cultured in vitro. The source of this sequence is a human donor who had recovered from COVID-19. CDR3 nucleotides: TGTGCCAGCAGCTTAGCCGGGGGCCAATACAATGAGCAGTTCTTC. Amino acid sequence: CASSLAGGQYNEQFF.